These T cell receptor beta chains were read from a single sample in a study of response to subunit inactivated influenza vaccine. MiXCR, applied by TCRdb to the RT-PCR reads, yields one record per CDR3 protein. The repertoire includes more than 550,000 distinct CDR3 sequences, approximately 12% of them detected once, and 10% sits in the top ten. The sequencing used PBMCs from blood, collected on the day of vaccination. The receptors originated from a man in his fifties who received an inactivated influenza vaccine. Each CDR3 is given with its conserved first and last residue. The order of the fields is CDR3 length, D gene, J gene, clone size, V gene, CDR3 DNA, CDR3 protein. The D gene is left open where the match is weak. Some rows mark clone size as missing; the rest say once, few, many or name a class of expanded clone.

>15|.|TRBJ1-1|many|TRBV5-1
TGCGCCAGCAGCTTGGAACAGGCGGCGAACACTGAAGCTTTCTTT
CASSLEQAANTEAFF
>13|.|TRBJ1-1|few|TRBV4-3
TGCGCCAGCAGCCAAGAGCGGAGAACTGAAGCTTTCTTT
CASSQERRTEAFF
>15|.|TRBJ2-1|few|TRBV2
TGTGCCAGCAGGGTAGGGATCCAAGAAGGCAATGAGCAGTTCTTC
CASRVGIQEGNEQFF
>17|TRBD2|TRBJ2-1|many|TRBV12-3/TRBV12-4
TGTGCCAGCAGTTTAAGGTTGACTAGCGTCCCCTACAATGAGCAGTTCTTC
CASSLRLTSVPYNEQFF
>17|TRBD2|TRBJ2-5|many|TRBV24-1
TGTGCCACCAGTGACCTAGGACTAGCGGGAGGGCCGGAGACCCAGTACTTC
CATSDLGLAGGPETQYF
>13|.|TRBJ2-3|many|TRBV28
TGTGCCAGCAGTTCAGGGGCTGAAGATACGCAGTATTTT
CASSSGAEDTQYF
>17|.|TRBJ2-2|.|TRBV7-9
TGTGCCAGCAGCGACCTAACCACAGGCGGGATAGACGGGGAGCTGTTTTTT
CASSDLTTGGIDGELFF
>15|TRBD2|TRBJ2-7|few|TRBV6-4
TGTGCCAGCAGTGAAGGTTTCGGGGGGTCCTACGAGCAGTACTTC
CASSEGFGGSYEQYF
>14|.|TRBJ1-1|.|TRBV7-9
TGTGCCAGCAGCGCACAGCTGGGGACCACTGAAGCTTTCTTT
CASSAQLGTTEAFF
>15|.|TRBJ1-6|few|TRBV4-2
TGTGCCAGCAGCCAAGATCCGGGACGGAATTCACCCCTCCACTTT
CASSQDPGRNSPLHF
>14|TRBD1|TRBJ2-7|.|TRBV28
TGTGCCAGCAGTACGCACAGGGGGCAGTACGAGCAGTACTTC
CASSTHRGQYEQYF
>13|.|TRBJ2-2|few|TRBV29-1
TGCAGCGTTCGGCAGGTGAACACCGGGGAGCTGTTTTTT
CSVRQVNTGELFF
>19|.|TRBJ2-5|.|TRBV27
TGTGCCCGCAGTCCTTCCCACATGTTGGGTAGCGGAGGACAAGAGACCCAGTACTTC
CARSPSHMLGSGGQETQYF
>17|TRBD1|TRBJ2-2|few|TRBV6-2/TRBV6-3
TGTGCCAGCAGGCCGGACAGGGGAGGCCTGAACACCGGGGAGCTGTTTTTT
CASRPDRGGLNTGELFF
>15|.|TRBJ2-3|many|TRBV5-6
TGTGCCAGCAGGACCTACAGGACGACCACAGATACGCAGTATTTT
CASRTYRTTTDTQYF
>14|TRBD2|TRBJ2-3|.|TRBV29-1
TGCAGCGTTGTGAGCGGGGCTGCGACAGATACGCAGTATTTT
CSVVSGAATDTQYF
>11|.|TRBJ1-4|few|TRBV29-1
TGCAGCGTTGAACATAGGGGGGATTACCATTTT
CSVEHRGDYHF
>17|TRBD2|TRBJ2-7|.|TRBV20-1
TGCAGTGCTAGTGCTCTTAGCGGGATGATGGGGGCCTACGAGCAGTACTTC
CSASALSGMMGAYEQYF
>13|TRBD1|TRBJ2-7|.|TRBV10-3
TGTGCCATCAGTCTCCGGGACAGCTACGAGCAGTACTTC
CAISLRDSYEQYF
>12|.|TRBJ1-6|.|TRBV6-2/TRBV6-3
TGTGCCAGTTGCTCCGGTCGGTCACCCCTCCACTTT
CASCSGRSPLHF
>13|.|TRBJ2-1|.|TRBV5-1
TGCGCCAGCAGCTTGAGGGTGGCCAATGAGCAGTTCTTC
CASSLRVANEQFF